The TCR beta chain described here comes from a study of shared clonotypes between healthy human individuals. Template for every sorted-subset replicate PCR totaled about 0.2 ug DNA, some 30,000 T cell genomes. Data came from immunoSEQ multiplex PCR; TCRdb stores just in-frame clones and leaves some out. The repertoire holds about 2.3 million clones, with approximately 95% as singletons. V lost 4 bases to trimming and J lost 9 bases, with 18 bases between them. The CDR3 totals 14 residues. Germline V gene sequence: CDR1 SGHTA, CDR2 FQGTGA. The source of this sequence is a man aged 18-30 years in good health. Some clones in this sample may be carry-over from other donors' samples. The chain is built from TRBV7-3 and TRBJ1-1, with a possible D match to TRBD1 (6 bases). The material sequenced was naive CD4+ T cells from PBMCs. Regarding subset: CD45RA+ positively selected. In nucleotides, the CDR3 is TGTGCCAGCAGCTCCAAACAGGGACTAGGGAAAGCTTTCTTT. Translation: CASSSKQGLGKAFF.